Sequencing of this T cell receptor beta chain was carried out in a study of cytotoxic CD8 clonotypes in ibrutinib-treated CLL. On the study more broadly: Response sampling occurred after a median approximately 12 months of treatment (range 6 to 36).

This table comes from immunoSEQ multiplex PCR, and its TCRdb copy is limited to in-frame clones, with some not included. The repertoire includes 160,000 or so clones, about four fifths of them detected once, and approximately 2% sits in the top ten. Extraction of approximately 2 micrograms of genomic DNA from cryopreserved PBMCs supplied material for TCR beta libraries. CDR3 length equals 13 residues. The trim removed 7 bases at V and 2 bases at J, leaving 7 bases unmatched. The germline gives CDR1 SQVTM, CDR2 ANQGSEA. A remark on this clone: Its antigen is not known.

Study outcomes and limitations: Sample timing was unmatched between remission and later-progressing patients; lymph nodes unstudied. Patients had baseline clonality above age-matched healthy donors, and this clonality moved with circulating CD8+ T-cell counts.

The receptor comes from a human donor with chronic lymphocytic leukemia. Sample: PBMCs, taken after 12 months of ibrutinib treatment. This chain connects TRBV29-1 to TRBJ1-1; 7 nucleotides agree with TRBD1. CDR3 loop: CSAGGQFNTEAFF. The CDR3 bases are TGCAGCGCCGGGGGACAGTTCAACACTGAAGCTTTCTTT.